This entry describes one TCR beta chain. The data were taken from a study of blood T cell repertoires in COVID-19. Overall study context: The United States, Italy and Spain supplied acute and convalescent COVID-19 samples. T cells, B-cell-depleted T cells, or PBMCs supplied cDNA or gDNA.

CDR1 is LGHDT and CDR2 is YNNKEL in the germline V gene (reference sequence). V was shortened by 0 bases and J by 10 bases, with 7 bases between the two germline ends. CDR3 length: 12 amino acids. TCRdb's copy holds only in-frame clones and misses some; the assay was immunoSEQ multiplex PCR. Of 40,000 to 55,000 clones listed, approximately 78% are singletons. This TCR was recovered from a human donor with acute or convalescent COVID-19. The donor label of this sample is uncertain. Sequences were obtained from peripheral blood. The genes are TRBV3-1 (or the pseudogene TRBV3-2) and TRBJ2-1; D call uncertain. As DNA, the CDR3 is TGTGCCAGCAGCCAAGATCAGTGGGAGCAGTTCTTC. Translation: CASSQDQWEQFF.